Following are 25 T cell receptor beta chains from one sample sequenced in a study of cytomegalovirus exposure and HLA in healthy donors. 13 Jbeta primers and 60 Vbeta primers were used for the PCR. TCRdb's copy holds only in-frame clones and misses some; the assay was immunoSEQ multiplex PCR. The table shows over 110,000 clones, with 82% occurring only once. The sequenced sample was PBMCs. Receptors originate from a male donor in good health and CMV-seronegative.

The chain recombines TRBV2 with TRBJ2-7; tentatively, D is TRBD2 (5 bases). The V end lost 8 bases, the J end lost 4 bases, and 18 bases lay between the germline ends. Germline CDR1 reads SNHLY; CDR2 reads FYNNEI. The CDR3 sequence is 14 residues long. The CDR3 sequence: CASHQEVGVYEQYF. CDR3 bases: TGTGCCAGCCATCAGGAGGTTGGGGTGTACGAGCAGTACTTC.

The chain has TRBV20-1 and TRBJ2-1; D is uncertain. V was cut by 2 bases and J by 5 bases, with 4 bases left in between. This CDR3 is 11 amino acids long. Germline lookup yields CDR1 DFQATT and CDR2 SNEGSKA (reference sequence). CDR3 nucleotides: TGCAGTGCTAGAATCAACAATGAGCAGTTCTTC. Protein product: CSARINNEQFF.

V is TRBV30 and J is TRBJ1-4; TRBD1 is a possible D gene (5 bases). CDR1 is GTSNPN, CDR2 SVGIG, per germline (reference sequence). The V and J ends lost 3 bases and 0 bases respectively, with 11 bases between them. The length of the CDR3 is 15 residues. The CDR3 DNA reads TGTGCCTGGAGCAAGACAGCCCCAACTAATGAAAAACTGTTTTTT. Translation: CAWSKTAPTNEKLFF. The whole variable domain, filled in from reference TRBV30 and TRBJ1-4, reads SQTIHQWPATLVQPVGSPLSLECTVEGTSNPNLYWYRQAAGRGLQLLFYSVGIGQISSEVPQNLSASRPQDRQFILSSKKLLLSDSGFYLCAWSKTAPTNEKLFFGSGTQLSVL.

The rearrangement joins TRBV19 to TRBJ2-1, with TRBD2 identical over 11 bases. CDR1 and CDR2 from the germline V gene are LNHDA and SQIVND (reference sequence). The J segment lost 10 bases and the V segment lost 6 bases, leaving 8 bases of the junction unmatched. The CDR3 is 14 amino acids. The CDR3 reads CASRLAGAGSEQFF. Written as DNA, the CDR3 is TGTGCCAGTAGACTAGCGGGAGCTGGTAGCGAGCAGTTCTTC.

This clone was recorded only once. The V call is TRBV4-1, the J call TRBJ2-5; 10 positions match TRBD2. Germline CDR1 is MGHRA and CDR2 is YSYEKL. The V segment lost 1 base and the J segment 0 bases; nucleotides outside the gene matches: 2. CDR3 length: 16 residues. The CDR3 reads CASSQGAGGDQETQYF. In nucleotides, the CDR3 is TGCGCCAGCAGCCAAGGAGCGGGAGGGGACCAAGAGACCCAGTACTTC.

The chain has TRBV5-4 and TRBJ2-5, with 7 positions matching TRBD1. The J call could be wrong; TRBJ2-7 is a better fit for the DNA end. The CDR3 loop spans 16 amino acids. Per the germline V gene, CDR1 is SGHNT and CDR2 is YYREEE (reference sequence). The CDR3 DNA is TGTGCCAGCAGCTTTTTTACAGGGGCAGGGGTGGGCGAGCAGTACTTC. Amino acids: CASSFFTGAGVGEQYF.

The chain recombines TRBV15 with TRBJ2-2; D is perhaps TRBD2 (5 bases). Trimming stripped 8 bases from V and 5 bases from J, with 15 bases between. The CDR3 runs to 14 residues. Germline V CDR1 and CDR2: LNHNV, YYDKDF (reference sequence). The CDR3 protein is CATSIGGETGELFF. The CDR3, as DNA: TGTGCCACCTCGATAGGAGGAGAAACCGGGGAGCTGTTTTTT.

This clone was recorded a few times. This chain connects TRBV6-1 to TRBJ2-3, with 8 bases matching TRBD2. The CDR3 is 15 amino acids. The ends lost 6 bases at V and 2 bases at J; junction bases unmatched: 7. Germline V gene lookup returns CDR1 MNHNS and CDR2 SASEGT. The CDR3 region is CASSPTTSATDTQYF. The CDR3 DNA is TGTGCCAGCAGCCCTACGACTAGCGCCACAGATACGCAGTATTTT.

The rearrangement links TRBV5-1 to TRBJ2-5; tentative D call: TRBD2 (5 bases). V shed 0 bases and J shed 2 bases, with 8 bases lying between them. CDR1 and CDR2 from the germline V gene are SGHRS and YFSETQ. CDR3 length equals 14 residues. CDR3 in amino acids: CASSLVGVQETQYF. The CDR3 nucleotides read TGCGCCAGCAGCTTGGTGGGAGTTCAAGAGACCCAGTACTTC.

This chain joins TRBV7-9 and TRBJ2-6; D gene ambiguous. The germline gives CDR1 SEHNR, CDR2 FQNEAQ (reference sequence). V was pared by 3 bases and J by 0 bases, with 9 bases between. CDR3 length: 16 amino acids. The CDR3 reads CASSFPFGSGANVLTF. CDR3 bases: TGTGCCAGCAGCTTCCCCTTCGGCTCTGGGGCCAACGTCCTGACTTTC.

This clone was seen a few times. This chain joins TRBV6-5 and TRBJ1-1; tentatively, D is TRBD1 (6 bases). This CDR3 has 13 residues. Trimming pared 5 bases from V and 8 bases from J, leaving 15 bases between. Germline-derived CDR1 and CDR2 are MNHEY and SVGAGI. CDR3 nucleotide sequence: TGTGCCAGCAGTGCAGGGGACGCTGGAGAAGCTTTCTTT. Its protein product is CASSAGDAGEAFF.

The V gene is TRBV5-8, the J gene TRBJ2-3; 8 bases are a match to TRBD1. Per germline, CDR1 SGHTS and CDR2 YDEGEE. There are 15 residues in the CDR3. V trimming: 4 bases; J trimming: 1 base; junction bases outside the gene matches: 5. The CDR3 sequence: CASSPDRGRTDTQYF. The CDR3 DNA reads as TGTGCCAGCAGCCCAGACAGGGGTCGCACAGATACGCAGTATTTT.

The genes are TRBV2 and TRBJ1-6; the D gene is possibly TRBD1 (5 bases). This CDR3 contains 15 residues. Trimming cost V 1 base and J 10 bases, with 14 bases left between them. Germline V lookup: CDR1 SNHLY, CDR2 FYNNEI. The CDR3 loop reads CASSEGGVSGSPLHF. CDR3 DNA: TGTGCCAGCAGTGAAGGGGGGGTGTCAGGATCACCCCTCCACTTT.

Comments on this clone: The sample carries other DNA sequences with the same CDR3. CDR3 sequence: CASSLHQGTYEQYF. CDR3 in DNA: TGTGCCAGCAGCTTACACCAGGGAACCTACGAGCAGTACTTC. The chain recombines TRBV7-6 with TRBJ2-7; D perhaps matches TRBD1 (5 bases). V lost 2 bases to trimming and J lost 2 bases, with 10 bases between them. Germline lookup yields CDR1 SGHVS and CDR2 FNYEAQ. This CDR3 is built from 14 residues.

The sample holds one count of this clone. The gene calls are TRBV5-6 and TRBJ2-7, with 7 bases that match TRBD1. The CDR3 runs to 14 residues. Trimming took 2 bases from V and 3 from J; bases not matched to a gene: 5. The germline V gene encodes CDR1 SGHDT and CDR2 YYEEEE. The CDR3 reads CASSFGTAYYEQYF. CDR3 DNA: TGTGCCAGCAGCTTTGGGACAGCTTACTACGAGCAGTACTTC.

This clone occurred a few times. The chain recombines TRBV19 with TRBJ1-4, with D possibly being TRBD1 (6 bases). Germline CDR1 LNHDA, CDR2 SQIVND (reference sequence). The V gene lost 2 bases and the J gene lost 9 bases, with 13 bases spanning the gap. The CDR3 has 14 residues. In DNA, the CDR3 is TGTGCCAGTAGTATACGAGGGGGATTCAAAAAACTGTTTTTT. As protein: CASSIRGGFKKLFF.

The count of this clone is one. The V call is TRBV10-3, the J call TRBJ2-1; 8 nucleotides match TRBD2. Losses at the gene ends were 3 bases for V and 5 bases for J; bases not matched to a gene: 9. Germline CDR1 and CDR2: ENHRY and SYGVKD. The CDR3 is 16 amino acids. DNA of the CDR3: TGTGCCATCAGTGACGATGTAACTAGCGGAAACAATGAGCAGTTCTTC. Residues: CAISDDVTSGNNEQFF.

This chain connects TRBV19 to TRBJ2-3; TRBD2 aligns across 8 bases. This CDR3 region has 17 residues. Trimming cost V 3 bases and J 2 bases; bases outside gene matches: 10. Germline V lookup: CDR1 LNHDA, CDR2 SQIVND (reference sequence). The CDR3 nucleotides are TGTGCCAGTAGTATCCATTCCGAGCGGGAGTACACAGATACGCAGTATTTT. Residues: CASSIHSEREYTDTQYF.

CDR3 coding DNA: TGTGCCAGTCAACCTACAGGGGGGGGTAACTATGGCTACACCTTC. As protein: CASQPTGGGNYGYTF. V and J are TRBV7-2 and TRBJ1-2, with 8 bases matching TRBD1. Unmatched junction bases numbered 10, after V lost 9 bases and J lost 1 base. This CDR3 has 15 residues. Germline V gene data show CDR1 as SGHTA and CDR2 as FQGNSA. Based on the CDR3 plus reference TRBV7-2 and TRBJ1-2, the full variable domain is GAGVSQSPSNKVTEKGKDVELRCDPISGHTALYWYRQSLGQGLEFLIYFQGNSAPDKSGLPSDRFSAERTGGSVSTLTIQRTQQEDSAVYLCASQPTGGGNYGYTFGSGTRLTVV.

The V call is TRBV20-1, the J call TRBJ2-7; no reliable D call. Germline CDR1 DFQATT, CDR2 SNEGSKA (reference sequence). Trimming removed 5 bases at V and 3 bases at J, with 8 bases between. The CDR3 spans 11 residues. This chain's CDR3 is CSAPLSYEQYF. In DNA form, the CDR3 reads TGCAGTGCTCCCCTGAGCTACGAGCAGTACTTC.

This chain uses TRBV25-1 with TRBJ1-1; D possibly corresponds to TRBD1 (5 bases). The CDR3 runs to 13 residues. The V end lost 2 bases, the J end lost 1 base, and 5 bases lay between the germline ends. CDR1 and CDR2 from the germline V gene are MGHDK and SYGVNS. This chain's CDR3 is CASSEQGNTEAFF. The CDR3 DNA sequence: TGTGCCAGCAGTGAACAGGGGAACACTGAAGCTTTCTTT.

V gene TRBV7-3 combines with J gene TRBJ2-3; a weak D match, TRBD2 (6 bases). The CDR3 extends over 13 amino acids. V was cut by 5 bases and J by 6 bases, with 12 bases left in between. Germline CDR1 SGHTA, CDR2 FQGTGA. CDR3 DNA sequence: TGTGCCAGCAGCCCCATTGGGGGGGATACGCAGTATTTT. It translates to CASSPIGGDTQYF.

The chain is built from TRBV4-1 and TRBJ2-7; 8 bases line up with TRBD2. Germline lookup yields CDR1 MGHRA and CDR2 YSYEKL. The CDR3 is 15 amino acids. V lost 3 bases to trimming and J lost 5 bases; unmatched junction nucleotides: 9. CDR3 sequence reads: CASSHPGGGPNEQYF. Here the CDR3 DNA reads TGCGCCAGCAGCCACCCCGGGGGGGGTCCCAACGAGCAGTACTTC.

The gene calls are TRBV6-1 and TRBJ2-2; 9 nucleotides agree with TRBD1. The CDR3 runs to 14 residues. The ends lost 5 bases at V and 5 bases at J; junction bases unmatched: 3. CDR1 and CDR2 (germline): MNHNS, SASEGT. Here the CDR3 reads CASSRTGETGELFF. The CDR3 DNA is TGTGCCAGCAGTAGGACAGGGGAGACCGGGGAGCTGTTTTTT.

The chain couples TRBV7-9 to TRBJ1-1; no clear D. V dropped 3 bases and J dropped 3 bases, with 11 bases sitting between them. This CDR3 is built from 14 residues. CDR1 and CDR2 (germline): SEHNR, FQNEAQ (reference sequence). Here the CDR3 reads CASSFRETYTEAFF. CDR3 sequence (DNA): TGTGCCAGCAGCTTCCGCGAAACTTACACTGAAGCTTTCTTT.